This T cell receptor beta chain comes out of a study of blood T cell repertoires in COVID-19. Trimming stripped 1 base from V and 7 bases from J, with 8 bases between. This CDR3 contains 12 residues. CDR1 is SGHRS, CDR2 YFSETQ, per germline. Generated by immunoSEQ multiplex PCR, the TCRdb table keeps only in-frame clones and is missing some. Of about 530,000 clones listed, about 89% are singletons. Specimen: peripheral blood. The receptor's source is a woman in her fifties or sixties with COVID-19, enrolled during active disease. The chain carries TRBV5-1 and TRBJ1-1; tentatively, D is TRBD1 (6 bases). CDR3 coding DNA: TGCGCCAGCAGCTTGTTACAGGGTGAAGCTTTCTTT. Its protein product is CASSLLQGEAFF.